This record looks at one T cell receptor beta chain sequence and its context. This entry belongs to a study of control samples from healthy donors and cancer patients. The assay was immunoSEQ multiplex PCR, and TCRdb's table has in-frame clones only and misses some. The sample has around 100,000 clones, roughly 84% seen once. This clonotype was sampled from a woman aged 50 to 60 in good health. Sequenced sample: blood.

CDR3 nucleotide sequence: TGTGCCAGCAGCGTAGATCCAGGGCGTTTACTCTACGAGCAGTACTTC. It codes for CASSVDPGRLLYEQYF. This sequence joins TRBV9 and TRBJ2-7; weak D call: TRBD1 (5 bases). Trimming left V 0 bases short and J 3 bases short, with 16 bases between. Germline values: CDR1 SGDLS, CDR2 YYNGEE. This CDR3 comprises 16 residues.